These T cell receptor beta chains were read from a single sample in a study of regulatory and conventional T cells in RAG deficiency. Assay: immunoSEQ multiplex PCR; the TCRdb copy retains only in-frame clones and omits some. The repertoire has tens of thousands of clones, 90% to 95% of them found once; the top ten carry approximately 0.82%. The data were also submitted as part of a second study, on regulatory T cells.

The sequenced sample was Tregs sorted from blood. These receptors were taken from a human donor in good health. Both conserved end residues are part of each CDR3. D genes are given only for firm matches. For some rows the clone size is stated as once, few or many, or as a class when expanded; others skip it.

>TRBV9|NA|NA|TRBJ1-3
TGTGCCAGCAGCCCGACGACAGTGCCCTCTGGAAACACCATATATTTT
CASSPTTVPSGNTIYF
>TRBV19|TRBD1|NA|TRBJ2-2
TGTGCCAGTAGTATAGAAGGGGGCCACTACTATGCCGGGGAGCTGTTTTTT
CASSIEGGHYYAGELFF
>TRBV7-9|TRBD1|NA|TRBJ1-2
TGTGCCATAGACAGGGATAACACCTTC
CAIDRDNTF
>TRBV5-1|NA|NA|TRBJ1-2
TGCGCCAGCAGCTGGGCAGGGGTGTCTTATGGCTACACCTTC
CASSWAGVSYGYTF
>TRBV5-6|NA|few|TRBJ2-3
TGTGCCAGCAGCTTCTCGCGGCTCACAGATACGCAGTATTTT
CASSFSRLTDTQYF
>TRBV7-8|NA|NA|TRBJ1-5
TGTGCCAGCTCCGTACAGGGACATCAGCCCCAGCATTTT
CASSVQGHQPQHF
>TRBV10-3|TRBD1|NA|TRBJ2-1
TGTGCCATCTCCCCCAGGGGGAATGAGCAGTTCTTC
CAISPRGNEQFF
>TRBV6-6|TRBD1|NA|TRBJ2-7
TGTGCCAGCAGTTACAGGACAGGGAGCGGGTACGAGCAGTACTTC
CASSYRTGSGYEQYF
>TRBV7-9|NA|NA|TRBJ2-2
TGTGCCAGCAGCATTAGTGCTCCCGGGGAGCTGTTTTTT
CASSISAPGELFF
>TRBV2|TRBD1|NA|TRBJ2-5
TGTGCCAGCAGTGGGACAGGGAGGGAGACCCAGTACTTC
CASSGTGRETQYF
>TRBV30|NA|NA|TRBJ1-2
TGTGCACAGGGCTATGGCTACACCTTC
CAQGYGYTF
>TRBV5-5|NA|NA|TRBJ1-1
TGTGCCAGCGGACTGGACACTGAAGCTTTCTTT
CASGLDTEAFF
>TRBV6-5|NA|NA|TRBJ1-5
TGTGCCAGCAGTTACATAGGGCAGCCCCAGCATTTT
CASSYIGQPQHF
>TRBV5-1|NA|NA|TRBJ1-1
TGCGCCAGCAGCTTGGTTCCGGCCCAGGAAGCTTTCTTT
CASSLVPAQEAFF
>TRBV18|NA|NA|TRBJ1-2
TGTGCCAGCTCACCACCTGGCCGTAACTATGGCTACACCTTC
CASSPPGRNYGYTF
>TRBV30|NA|once|TRBJ2-1
TGTGCCTGGACTAGAGCGGATGAGCAGTTCTTC
CAWTRADEQFF
>TRBV7-6|NA|NA|TRBJ2-7
TGTGCCAGCAGCTTATTGGATATCGACGAGCAGTACTTC
CASSLLDIDEQYF
>TRBV6-1|NA|NA|TRBJ2-5
TGTGCCAGCAATAGACAGGGAGGTGAGACCCAGTACTTC
CASNRQGGETQYF
>TRBV19|NA|NA|TRBJ1-1
TGTGCCAGTAGTATAGTTCCTACAGGGCCCTTGAACACTGAAGCTTTCTTT
CASSIVPTGPLNTEAFF
>TRBV5-4|TRBD1|NA|TRBJ1-3
TGTGCCAGCATGGGGACAGGGCCGCGAGGAAACACCATATATTTT
CASMGTGPRGNTIYF
>TRBV18|NA|NA|TRBJ2-7
TGTGCCAGCTCACCCGAACCAGCGGACTACGAGCAGTACTTC
CASSPEPADYEQYF
>TRBV7-9|NA|NA|TRBJ1-2
TGTGCCAGCAGCTTAGCGGCCAGATCCTGGGGCTACACCTTC
CASSLAARSWGYTF